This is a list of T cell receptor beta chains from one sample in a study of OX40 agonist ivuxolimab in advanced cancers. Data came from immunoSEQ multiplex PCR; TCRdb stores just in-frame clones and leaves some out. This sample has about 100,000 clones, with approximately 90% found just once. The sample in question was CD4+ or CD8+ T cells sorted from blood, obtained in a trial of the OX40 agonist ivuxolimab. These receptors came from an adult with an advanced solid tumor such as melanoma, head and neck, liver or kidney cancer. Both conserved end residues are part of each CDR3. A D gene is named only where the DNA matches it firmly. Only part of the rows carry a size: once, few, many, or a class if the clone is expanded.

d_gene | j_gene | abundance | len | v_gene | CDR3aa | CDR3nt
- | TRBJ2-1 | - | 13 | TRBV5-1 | CASSGDSGAEQFF | TGCGCCAGCAGCGGGGACAGCGGGGCTGAGCAGTTCTTC
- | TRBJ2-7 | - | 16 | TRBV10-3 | CAIRDSKGDRNYEQYF | TGTGCCATCAGGGACAGCAAAGGAGACAGGAACTACGAGCAGTACTTC
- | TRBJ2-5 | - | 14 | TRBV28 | CASRVSPGMETQYF | TGTGCCAGTCGAGTTAGCCCGGGGATGGAGACCCAGTACTTC
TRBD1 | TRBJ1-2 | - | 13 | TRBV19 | CATRDRGQNGYTF | TGTGCCACCCGGGACAGGGGGCAGAATGGCTACACCTTC
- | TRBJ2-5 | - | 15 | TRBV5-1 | CASSGARGAEETQYF | TGCGCCAGCAGCGGGGCTCGGGGGGCCGAAGAGACCCAGTACTTC
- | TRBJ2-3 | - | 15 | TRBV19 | CASRRGESGTDTQYF | TGTGCCAGTAGAAGGGGAGAATCGGGCACAGATACGCAGTATTTT
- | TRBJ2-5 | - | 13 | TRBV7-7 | CASSLFGRETQYF | TGTGCCAGCAGCTTGTTTGGTCGGGAGACCCAGTACTTC
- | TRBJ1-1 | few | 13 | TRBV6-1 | CASSVVTNTEAFF | TGTGCCAGCAGTGTAGTTACGAACACTGAAGCTTTCTTT
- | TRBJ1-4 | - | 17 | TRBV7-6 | CASSFYPLTGISEKLFF | TGTGCCAGCAGCTTCTATCCCCTTACAGGGATCAGCGAAAAACTGTTTTTT
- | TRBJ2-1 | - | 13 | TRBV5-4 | CASSLRDRGSQFF | TGTGCCAGCAGCTTGCGGGACCGAGGGTCGCAGTTCTTC
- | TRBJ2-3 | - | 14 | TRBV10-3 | CAISVSGRVDTQYF | TGTGCCATCAGTGTATCCGGGAGAGTAGATACGCAGTATTTT
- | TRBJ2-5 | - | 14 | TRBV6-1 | CASSPDRPQETQYF | TGTGCCAGCAGTCCCGACCGTCCCCAAGAGACCCAGTACTTC
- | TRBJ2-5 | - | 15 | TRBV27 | CASSLKGGLWETQYF | TGTGCCAGCAGTTTAAAAGGGGGGCTTTGGGAGACCCAGTACTTC
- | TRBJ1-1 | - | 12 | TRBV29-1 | CSVQPGRTEAFF | TGCAGCGTTCAGCCAGGTAGGACTGAAGCTTTCTTT
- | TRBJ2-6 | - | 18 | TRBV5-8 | CASSARARGITGANVLTF | TGTGCCAGCAGCGCAAGGGCCAGGGGAATTACTGGGGCCAACGTCCTGACTTTC
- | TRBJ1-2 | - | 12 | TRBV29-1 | CSVALGRAGYTF | TGCAGCGTCGCCCTTGGCAGGGCTGGCTACACCTTC
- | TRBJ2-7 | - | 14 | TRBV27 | CASSHGPRPYEQYF | TGTGCCAGCAGCCACGGCCCTCGGCCCTACGAGCAGTACTTC
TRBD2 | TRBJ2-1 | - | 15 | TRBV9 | CASSVGLAGYNEQFF | TGTGCCAGCAGCGTAGGACTAGCGGGTTACAATGAGCAGTTCTTC
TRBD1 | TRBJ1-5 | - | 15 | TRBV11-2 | CASSLGTGRNQPQHF | TGTGCCAGCAGCCTAGGGACAGGACGCAATCAGCCCCAGCATTTT
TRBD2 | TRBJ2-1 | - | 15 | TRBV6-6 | CASSATGTSPNEQFF | TGTGCCAGCAGCGCGACCGGGACTAGCCCCAATGAGCAGTTCTTC
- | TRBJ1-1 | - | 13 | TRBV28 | CASIAAQRVEAFF | TGTGCCAGCATTGCGGCCCAACGGGTTGAAGCTTTCTTT
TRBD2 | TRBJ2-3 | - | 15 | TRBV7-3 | CASSLLAGGADTQYF | TGTGCCAGCAGCTTGCTGGCGGGGGGGGCGGATACGCAGTATTTT
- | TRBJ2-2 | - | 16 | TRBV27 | CASSLYGTLNTGELFF | TGTGCCAGCAGTTTATACGGGACGCTAAACACCGGGGAGCTGTTTTTT
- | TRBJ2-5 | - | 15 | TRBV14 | CASSQEATRWETQYF | TGTGCCAGCAGCCAAGAAGCAACCCGGTGGGAGACCCAGTACTTC
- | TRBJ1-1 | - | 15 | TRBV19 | CASSPSGGARTEAFF | TGTGCCAGTAGCCCCAGCGGGGGCGCCCGGACTGAAGCTTTCTTT
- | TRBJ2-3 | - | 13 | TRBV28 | CASSQTDLNTQYF | TGTGCCAGCAGTCAGACCGACCTAAATACGCAGTATTTT
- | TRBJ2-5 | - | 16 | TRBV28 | CASSTYSGGDQETQYF | TGTGCCAGCAGCACTTATTCAGGGGGGGACCAAGAGACCCAGTACTTC
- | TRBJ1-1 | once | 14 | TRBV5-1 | CASSPGQRNTEAFF | TGCGCCAGCAGCCCAGGACAGCGCAACACTGAAGCTTTCTTT
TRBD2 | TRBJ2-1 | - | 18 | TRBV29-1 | CSVPRGLAEQSSYNEQFF | TGCAGCGTGCCCAGGGGACTAGCGGAACAGAGCTCCTACAATGAGCAGTTCTTC
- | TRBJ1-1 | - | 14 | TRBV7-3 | CASSLTTGRAEAFF | TGTGCCAGCAGCTTAACAACAGGGAGGGCTGAAGCTTTCTTT
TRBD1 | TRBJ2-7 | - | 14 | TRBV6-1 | CASRLGTGVYEQYF | TGTGCCAGCAGGCTCGGGACAGGGGTCTACGAGCAGTACTTC
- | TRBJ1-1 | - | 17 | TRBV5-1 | CASSSTQGWRVGSEAFF | TGCGCCAGCAGCTCCACTCAGGGATGGAGAGTCGGCTCTGAAGCTTTCTTT
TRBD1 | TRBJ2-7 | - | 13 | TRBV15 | CATGLDRGNEQYF | TGTGCCACGGGCCTCGACAGGGGCAACGAGCAGTACTTC